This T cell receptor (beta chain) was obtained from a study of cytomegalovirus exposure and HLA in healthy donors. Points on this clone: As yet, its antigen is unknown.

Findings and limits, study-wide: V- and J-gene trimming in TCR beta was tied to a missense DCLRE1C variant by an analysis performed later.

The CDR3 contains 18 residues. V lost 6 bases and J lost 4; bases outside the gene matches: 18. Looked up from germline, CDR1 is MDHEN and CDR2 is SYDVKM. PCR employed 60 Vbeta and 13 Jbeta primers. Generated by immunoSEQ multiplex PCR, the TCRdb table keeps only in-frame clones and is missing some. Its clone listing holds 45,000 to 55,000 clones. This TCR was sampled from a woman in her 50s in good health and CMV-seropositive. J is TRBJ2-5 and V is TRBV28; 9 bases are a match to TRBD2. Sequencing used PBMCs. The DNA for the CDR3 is TGTGCCAGCAGGGCAGAATTTACCAGCGGGAGGCGGGGAGAGACCCAGTACTTC. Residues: CASRAEFTSGRRGETQYF.